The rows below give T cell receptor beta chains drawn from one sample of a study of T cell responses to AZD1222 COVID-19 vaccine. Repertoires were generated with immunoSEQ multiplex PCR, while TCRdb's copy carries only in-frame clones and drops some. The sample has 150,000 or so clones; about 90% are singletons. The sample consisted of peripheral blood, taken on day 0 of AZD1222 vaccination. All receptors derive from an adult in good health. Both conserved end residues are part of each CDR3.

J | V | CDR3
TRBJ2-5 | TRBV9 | CASSVGGLAGVGETQYF
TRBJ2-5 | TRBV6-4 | CASSGGSNQWAQETQYF
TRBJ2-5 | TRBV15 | CATSTLGQQETQYF
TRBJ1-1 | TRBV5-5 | CASSWGESLGAFF
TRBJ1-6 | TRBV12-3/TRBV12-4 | CASSTNRGSPLHF
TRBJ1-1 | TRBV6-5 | CASSYGQGPMNTEAFF
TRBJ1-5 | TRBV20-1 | CSASPGTGGQPQHF
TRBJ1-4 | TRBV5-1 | CASSFTGGGEKLFF
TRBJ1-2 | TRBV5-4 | CASSSTGMAYGYTF
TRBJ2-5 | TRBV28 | CASSPYSEQETQYF
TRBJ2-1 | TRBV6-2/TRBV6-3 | CASSPFSGDYNEQFF
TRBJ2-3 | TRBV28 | CASSSWSRATDTQYF
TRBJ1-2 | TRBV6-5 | CASSYEATNYGYTF
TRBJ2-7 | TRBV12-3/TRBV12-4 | CASSFSVAYEQYF
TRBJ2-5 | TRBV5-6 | CASSLAGGSGETQYF
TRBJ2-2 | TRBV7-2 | CASSLGSTGELFF
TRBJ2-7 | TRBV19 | CASSIRDSPFYEQYF
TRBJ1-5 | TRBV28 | CASSVDLYSNQPQHF
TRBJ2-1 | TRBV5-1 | CASRSLGSSYNEQFF
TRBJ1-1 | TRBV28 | CASEHRVLNTEAFF
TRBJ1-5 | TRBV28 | CASSSAGTGIRSQHF
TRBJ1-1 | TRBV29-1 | CSVVTWAEAFF
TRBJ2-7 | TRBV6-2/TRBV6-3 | CASSYLGSRGNEQYF
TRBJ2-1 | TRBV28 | CASSLRGLAGHDEQFF
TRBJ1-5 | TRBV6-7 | CASSYSGGNQPQHF
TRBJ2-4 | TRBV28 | CASSNGDVNIQYF
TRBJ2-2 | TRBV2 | CASKGTANTGELFF
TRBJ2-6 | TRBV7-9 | CASRKISGTGANVLTF
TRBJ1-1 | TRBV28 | CASSIDRGTEAFF
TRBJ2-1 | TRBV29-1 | CSVTPPGPPYNEQFF
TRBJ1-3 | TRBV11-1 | CASSPGGVKNTIYF
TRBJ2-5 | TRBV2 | CASSPRLARETQYF
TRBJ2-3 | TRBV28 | CASSSGQGFGTDTQYF
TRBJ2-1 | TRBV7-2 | CASSLARGLSSYNEQFF
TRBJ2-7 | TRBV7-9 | CASSLDRPSGGYEQYF
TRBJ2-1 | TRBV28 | CASSSIGDWSYNEQFF
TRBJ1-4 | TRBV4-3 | CASSPGRAGEKLFF
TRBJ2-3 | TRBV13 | CASSFRSGTDTQYF
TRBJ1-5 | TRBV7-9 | CASSSGQGGDQPQHF
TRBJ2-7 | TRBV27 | CASSFGKSGFEQYF
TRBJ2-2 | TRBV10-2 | CASSRQGVGELFF
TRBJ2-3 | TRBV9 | CASSLAPGTDTQYF
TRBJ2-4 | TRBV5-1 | CASNRGPVAKNIQYF
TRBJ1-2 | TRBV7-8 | CASSPNPSILDYGYTF
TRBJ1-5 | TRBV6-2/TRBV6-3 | CASSYEGQVGVPQHF
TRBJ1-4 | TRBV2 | CASSDRAPEKLFF